Listed here are 30 T cell receptor beta chains from one sample, sequenced in a study of blood T cell repertoires in COVID-19. TCRdb's table, derived via immunoSEQ multiplex PCR, lists solely in-frame clones and lacks some. The data show around 250,000 clones, about 82% seen once. Sequenced sample: peripheral blood. All receptors derive from a woman older than 75 with COVID-19, enrolled during active disease.

This chain uses TRBV7-9 with TRBJ1-4, with 9 bases fitting TRBD1. This CDR3 has 15 amino acids. The V gene end was trimmed by 6 bases and the J gene end by 7 bases; junction bases not matched to a gene: 9. Germline values: CDR1 SEHNR, CDR2 FQNEAQ (reference sequence). The CDR3 nucleotides read TGTGCCAGCAGACAGGGACAGGGTAGGGGTGAAAAACTGTTTTTT. It translates to CASRQGQGRGEKLFF.

The J gene is TRBJ1-1, the V gene TRBV6-2 or TRBV6-3; TRBD1 is a possible D gene (6 bases). Germline V gene sequence: CDR1 MNHEY, CDR2 SVGEGT. The CDR3 runs 12 residues. V was shortened by 6 bases and J by 9 bases, with 14 bases between the two germline ends. This CDR3 is CASSQGQSKAFF. The CDR3 region has the DNA TGTGCCAGCAGCCAAGGACAGTCTAAAGCTTTCTTT.

The gene calls are TRBV6-6 and TRBJ2-1, with D possibly matching TRBD2 (5 bases). The germline V gene has CDR1 MNHNY and CDR2 SVGAGI (reference sequence). CDR3 length: 15 residues. The V and J ends lost 7 bases and 5 bases respectively, with 18 bases between them. The CDR3 DNA reads TGTGCCAGCAACGACCCCGTGGGGAGCCACAATGAGCAGTTCTTC. Its translation: CASNDPVGSHNEQFF.

The rearrangement uses TRBV3-1 (or the pseudogene TRBV3-2) and TRBJ1-1; D is ambiguous. V dropped 1 base and J dropped 7 bases, with 10 bases sitting between them. The CDR3 length is 13 residues. Germline assignment: CDR1 LGHDT and CDR2 YNNKEL (reference sequence). The CDR3 DNA reads as TGTGCCAGCAGCCAAGGCAGGCACGGTGAAGCTTTCTTT. The encoded protein is CASSQGRHGEAFF.

J is TRBJ1-1 and V is TRBV12-3 or TRBV12-4; D unclear. The CDR3 length is 13 residues. V was shortened by 3 bases and J by 3 bases, with 8 bases between the two germline ends. The CDR3 nucleotides are TGTGCCAGCAGTTTCGGCGGGGACACTGAAGCTTTCTTT. It translates to CASSFGGDTEAFF.

This clone was detected once. The gene calls are TRBV6-4 and TRBJ2-2; TRBD2 matches at 13 bases. Trimming cost V 5 bases and J 4 bases; bases outside gene matches: 1. Germline CDR1 is MRHNA and CDR2 is SNTAGT. The CDR3 loop spans 15 amino acids. CDR3 DNA: TGTGCCAGCAGTTGGACTAGCGGGAGCACCGGGGAGCTGTTTTTT. It translates to CASSWTSGSTGELFF.

This clone came up a few times. This chain joins TRBV29-1 and TRBJ2-2; tentatively, D is TRBD2 (5 bases). The V and J ends lost 6 bases and 3 bases respectively, with 14 bases between them. The germline V gene encodes CDR1 SQVTM and CDR2 ANQGSEA. This CDR3 is 14 amino acids long. The CDR3 is CSVTTIGDTGELFF. CDR3 DNA: TGCAGCGTCACTACCATCGGGGACACCGGGGAGCTGTTTTTT.

The V call is TRBV6-1, the J call TRBJ2-4; perhaps TRBD2 as D (5 bases). Germline V gene sequence: CDR1 MNHNS, CDR2 SASEGT. Trimming took off 7 bases at V and 8 bases at J, with 18 bases between the two ends. This CDR3 has 14 residues. The CDR3 region is CASTTPRLADIQYF. The CDR3 DNA is TGTGCCAGCACCACGCCCCGGCTAGCTGACATTCAGTACTTC.

The chain employs TRBV11-2 and TRBJ2-7; 10 bases fit TRBD2. V dropped 3 bases and J dropped 6; count of bases not matched to a gene: 8. Germline CDR1 is SGHAT and CDR2 is FQNNGV. The CDR3 covers 15 residues. CDR3 nucleotides: TGTGCCAGCAGCTTCCAATCCAGACTAGCGGGCGAGCAGTACGTC. Its translation is CASSFQSRLAGEQYV.

This rearrangement joins TRBV28 to TRBJ1-5, with D possibly TRBD1 on 6 matching bases. CDR3 length: 16 amino acids. Germline CDR1 MDHEN, CDR2 SYDVKM. V was cut by 3 bases and J by 3 bases, with 15 bases left in between. CDR3 nucleotides: TGTGCCAGCAGTTTCAACCAGGGGAACTACAATCAGCCCCAGCATTTT. Translation: CASSFNQGNYNQPQHF.

The chain carries TRBV2 and TRBJ2-7; D possibly corresponds to TRBD2 (6 bases). V lost 8 bases, J lost 12 bases, and 20 bases lay in between. The CDR3 consists of 12 residues. Germline assignment: CDR1 SNHLY and CDR2 FYNNEI. For the CDR3, the DNA is TGTGCCAGCCTAGCCCAGGGAGGAGTTACGTACGTC. Protein sequence: CASLAQGGVTYV.

The chain couples TRBV9 to TRBJ2-7; D gene ambiguous. V dropped 0 bases and J dropped 6 bases, with 10 bases sitting between them. Germline CDR1 and CDR2: SGDLS and YYNGEE. The CDR3 runs 13 residues. The CDR3 coding sequence is TGTGCCAGCAGCGTAGGTCCCTTCGGCGAGCAGTACGTC. Translating gives CASSVGPFGEQYV.

The V and J genes are TRBV3-1 (or the pseudogene TRBV3-2) and TRBJ2-3, with 8 bases identical to TRBD1. V lost 4 bases, J lost 10 bases, and 4 bases stayed unmatched. The germline V gene encodes CDR1 LGHDT and CDR2 YNNKEL (reference sequence). CDR3 length: 12 residues. CDR3 loop: CASSRQGSSQYF. The CDR3 nucleotides are TGTGCCAGCAGCCGACAGGGGAGTTCGCAGTATTTT.

This clone turned up a few times. The chain joins TRBV12-3 or TRBV12-4 to TRBJ1-2, with 7 bases lining up with TRBD1. V was clipped by 6 bases and J by 3 bases; unmatched bases: 4. CDR3 size: 13 residues. CDR3 DNA: TGTGCCAGCAGGGGGACAGACTACTATGGCTACACCTTC. Amino acids: CASRGTDYYGYTF.

This chain uses TRBV28 with TRBJ1-2; weak D call: TRBD1 (6 bases). The germline V gene encodes CDR1 MDHEN and CDR2 SYDVKM. The CDR3 spans 13 residues. V was shortened by 6 bases and J by 4 bases, with 12 bases between the two germline ends. The CDR3 loop reads CASRSTGTYGYTF. Written as DNA, the CDR3 is TGTGCCAGCAGAAGTACAGGGACCTATGGCTACACCTTC.

This chain links TRBV2 with TRBJ1-5; TRBD1 agrees at 7 bases. This CDR3 has 16 residues. The V segment lost 4 bases and the J segment 0 bases; nucleotides outside the gene matches: 6. Per the germline V gene, CDR1 is SNHLY and CDR2 is FYNNEI. CDR3 bases: TGTGCCAGCAGTGTTTTTGGGACAGATAGCAATCAGCCCCAGCATTTT. It specifies CASSVFGTDSNQPQHF.

This chain uses TRBV27 with TRBJ2-6, with TRBD1 matching over 10 bases. The V gene end was trimmed by 3 bases and the J gene end by 5 bases; junction bases not matched to a gene: 10. Germline V gene lookup returns CDR1 MNHEY and CDR2 SMNVEV (reference sequence). The CDR3 consists of 18 residues. The chain's CDR3 is CASSLRGQGYERANVLTF. In DNA, the CDR3 is TGTGCCAGCAGTTTGAGGGGACAGGGGTATGAACGGGCCAACGTCCTGACTTTC.

This chain joins TRBV3-1 (or the pseudogene TRBV3-2) and TRBJ2-1; 7 nucleotides line up with TRBD2. Trimming took 4 bases from V and 1 from J; bases not matched to a gene: 1. CDR3 size: 14 residues. Germline-derived CDR1 and CDR2 are LGHDT and YNNKEL (reference sequence). The CDR3 DNA follows: TGTGCCAGCAGCCTTAGCGGGTCCTACAATGAGCAGTTCTTC. Translation: CASSLSGSYNEQFF.

This sequence joins TRBV7-2 and TRBJ2-5; 7 bases fit TRBD1. This CDR3 spans 14 amino acids. Germline V gene sequence: CDR1 SGHTA, CDR2 FQGNSA. V dropped 5 bases and J dropped 1; count of bases not matched to a gene: 4. In DNA form, the CDR3 reads TGTGCCAGCAGCGAACAGGGGCTCCAAGAGACCCAGTACTTC. As protein: CASSEQGLQETQYF.

This clone was seen only once. This chain uses TRBV19 with TRBJ2-7, with TRBD2 matching 15 bases. In germline, CDR1 is LNHDA, CDR2 SQIVND (reference sequence). Trimming took 6 bases from V and 6 from J; bases not matched to a gene: 15. This CDR3 region has 18 residues. The CDR3 sequence is CASSSTGTSGGRAGEQYF. As DNA, the CDR3 is TGTGCCAGTAGCAGTACCGGGACTAGCGGGGGGCGGGCCGGCGAGCAGTACTTC.

The J gene is TRBJ2-1, the V gene TRBV10-3, with 9 nucleotides matching TRBD2. This CDR3 is built from 16 residues. Germline CDR1 and CDR2: ENHRY and SYGVKD. The J segment lost 9 bases and the V segment lost 6 bases, leaving 15 bases of the junction unmatched. Here the CDR3 reads CAIRPSLAGLGGEQFF. In DNA, the CDR3 is TGTGCCATCAGGCCCTCGCTAGCGGGGTTGGGGGGTGAGCAGTTCTTC.

The chain is built from TRBV2 and TRBJ1-1; 10 bases match TRBD1. This CDR3 spans 13 amino acids. The V segment lost 4 bases and the J segment 12 bases; nucleotides outside the gene matches: 8. Germline CDR1 reads SNHLY; CDR2 reads FYNNEI. The CDR3 reads CASSASGQGIPFF. CDR3 DNA sequence: TGTGCCAGCAGTGCGTCGGGACAGGGGATACCTTTCTTT.

The V gene is TRBV5-6, the J gene TRBJ1-2, with 10 bases lining up with TRBD1. The CDR3 has 13 amino acids. Germline CDR1 SGHDT, CDR2 YYEEEE. The trim removed 4 bases at V and 7 bases at J, leaving 4 bases unmatched. The CDR3, as DNA: TGTGCCAGCAGCACCGGGACAGGGGTTGGCTACACCTTC. It codes for CASSTGTGVGYTF.

V and J are TRBV5-1 and TRBJ1-2; TRBD1 might be the D (6 bases). Germline values: CDR1 SGHRS, CDR2 YFSETQ. The CDR3 covers 14 residues. Trimming stripped 0 bases from V and 5 bases from J, with 11 bases between. Here the CDR3 DNA reads TGCGCCAGCAGCTTGGGAGGGACAAGTTATGGCTACACCTTC. Protein product: CASSLGGTSYGYTF.

This chain connects TRBV30 to TRBJ2-7; 8 bases are shared with TRBD1. The germline V gene has CDR1 GTSNPN and CDR2 SVGIG (reference sequence). The CDR3 has 13 amino acids. Losses at the gene ends were 3 bases for V and 7 bases for J; bases not matched to a gene: 8. CDR3 amino acids: CAWRRQGAREQYF. The CDR3 DNA reads as TGTGCCTGGAGGCGGCAGGGGGCGCGGGAGCAGTACTTC. Looking up the rest from reference TRBV30 and TRBJ2-7 gives the full variable domain: SQTIHQWPATLVQPVGSPLSLECTVEGTSNPNLYWYRQAAGRGLQLLFYSVGIGQISSEVPQNLSASRPQDRQFILSSKKLLLSDSGFYLCAWRRQGAREQYFGPGTRLTVT.

The rearrangement joins TRBV19 to TRBJ1-4; 8 bases are a match to TRBD1. The CDR3 spans 12 residues. V was pared by 4 bases and J by 16 bases, with 8 bases of the junction left unmatched. Per the germline V gene, CDR1 is LNHDA and CDR2 is SQIVND (reference sequence). This CDR3 reads CASSTGGQDPFF. The CDR3 DNA sequence: TGTGCCAGTAGTACCGGGGGACAGGATCCGTTTTTT.

The chain joins TRBV4-1 to TRBJ2-6, with D perhaps TRBD1 (5 bases). This CDR3 is built from 19 residues. Trimming removed 1 base at V and 2 bases at J, with 18 bases between. Germline values: CDR1 MGHRA, CDR2 YSYEKL. DNA for the CDR3: TGCGCCAGCAGCCAAGGGCTGGGGCCCGAAGTTCCTGGGGCCAACGTCCTGACTTTC. Translation gives CASSQGLGPEVPGANVLTF.

The chain links TRBV2 to TRBJ1-4; D is unresolved. Germline CDR1 is SNHLY and CDR2 is FYNNEI. V was clipped by 5 bases and J by 0 bases, with 7 bases between them. The CDR3 runs 14 residues. The CDR3: CASSSTSTNEKLFF. The CDR3 nucleotides are TGTGCCAGCAGTTCGACATCAACTAATGAAAAACTGTTTTTT.

V gene TRBV5-6 combines with J gene TRBJ1-2; 7 bases map to TRBD1. Trimming took 4 bases from V and 4 from J; bases not matched to a gene: 4. CDR1 is SGHDT and CDR2 is YYEEEE in the germline V gene. This CDR3 has 13 residues. The CDR3 spells CASSMGQIYGYTF. CDR3 in DNA: TGTGCCAGCAGCATGGGACAGATCTATGGCTACACCTTC.

This chain links TRBV12-5 with TRBJ2-1; 8 bases align to TRBD1. CDR1 LGHNT and CDR2 FRNRAP come from the germline V gene. The CDR3 covers 13 residues. V lost 5 bases, J lost 7 bases, and 4 bases stayed unmatched. Here the CDR3 reads CASGQDRVNEQFF. DNA of the CDR3: TGTGCTAGTGGTCAGGACAGGGTGAATGAGCAGTTCTTC.